What follows is one TCR beta chain and its context. Libraries of TRB cDNA were made by 5' RACE and carried UMIs. TCRdb re-called the 5' RACE reads and catalogs CDR3 proteins one per entry, DNA excluded. The sample's table shows tens of thousands of distinct CDR3 sequences. The CDR3 is 17 residues long. Germline V gene sequence: CDR1 SGHRS, CDR2 YFSETQ. This entry comes from a study of CXCR3-negative and CXCR3-positive naive CD8 T cells. Input material: naive CXCR3- CD8+ T cells from blood. Indicated subset: CD45RO-CCR7+CD27+CD95- naive CD8+ T cells lacking CXCR3 (TNR3-). This clonotype was sampled from a human donor in good health. Some clones in this sample may be carry-over from other donors' samples. The chain uses TRBV5-1 and TRBJ2-1; TCRdb gives TRBD2 as the D gene, but with no DNA this cannot be confirmed. The CDR3 reads CASSLGTSGGPYNEQFF.